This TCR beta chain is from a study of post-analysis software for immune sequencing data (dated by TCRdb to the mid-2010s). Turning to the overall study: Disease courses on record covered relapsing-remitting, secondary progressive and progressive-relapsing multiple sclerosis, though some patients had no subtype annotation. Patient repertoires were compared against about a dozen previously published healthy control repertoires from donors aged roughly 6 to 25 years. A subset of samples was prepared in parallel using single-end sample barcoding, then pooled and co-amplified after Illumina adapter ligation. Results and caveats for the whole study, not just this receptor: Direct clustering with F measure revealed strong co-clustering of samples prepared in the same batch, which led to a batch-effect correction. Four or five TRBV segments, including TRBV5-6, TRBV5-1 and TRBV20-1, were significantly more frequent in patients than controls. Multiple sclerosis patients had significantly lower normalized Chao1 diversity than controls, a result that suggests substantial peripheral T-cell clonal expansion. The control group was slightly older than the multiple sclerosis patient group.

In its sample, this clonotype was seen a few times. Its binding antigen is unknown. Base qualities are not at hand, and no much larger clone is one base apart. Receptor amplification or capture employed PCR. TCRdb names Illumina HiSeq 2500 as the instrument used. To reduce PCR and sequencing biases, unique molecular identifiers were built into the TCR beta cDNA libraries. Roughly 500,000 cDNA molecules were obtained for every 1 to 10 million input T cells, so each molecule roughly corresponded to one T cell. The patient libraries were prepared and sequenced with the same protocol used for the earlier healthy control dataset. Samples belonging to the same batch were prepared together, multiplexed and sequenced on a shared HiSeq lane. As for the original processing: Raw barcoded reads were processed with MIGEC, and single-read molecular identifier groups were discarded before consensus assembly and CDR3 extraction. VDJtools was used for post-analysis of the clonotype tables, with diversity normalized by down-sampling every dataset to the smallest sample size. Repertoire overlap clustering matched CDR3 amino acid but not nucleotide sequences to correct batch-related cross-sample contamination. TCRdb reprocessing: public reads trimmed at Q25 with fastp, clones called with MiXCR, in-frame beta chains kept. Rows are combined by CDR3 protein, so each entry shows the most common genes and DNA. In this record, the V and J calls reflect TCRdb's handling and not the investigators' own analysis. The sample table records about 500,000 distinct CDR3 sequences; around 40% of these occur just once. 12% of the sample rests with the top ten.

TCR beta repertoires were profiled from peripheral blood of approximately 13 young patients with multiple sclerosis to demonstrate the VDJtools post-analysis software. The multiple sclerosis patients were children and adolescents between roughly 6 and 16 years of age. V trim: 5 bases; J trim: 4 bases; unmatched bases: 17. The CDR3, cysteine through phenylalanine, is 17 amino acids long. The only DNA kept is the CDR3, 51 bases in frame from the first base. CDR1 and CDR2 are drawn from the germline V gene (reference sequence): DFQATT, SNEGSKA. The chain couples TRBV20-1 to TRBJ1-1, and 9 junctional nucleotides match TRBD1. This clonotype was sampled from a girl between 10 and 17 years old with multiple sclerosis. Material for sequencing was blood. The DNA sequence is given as TGCAGTGCTGCTGAACCGGGACAGGGTTTTTTGGTCACTGAAGCTTTCTTT. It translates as CSAAEPGQGFLVTEAFF.